This TCR beta chain was documented in a study of shared clonotypes between healthy human individuals. Study findings and constraints: Rarefaction curves obtained for sorted subsets showed sequencing incomplete despite large depth. Expectations were that clonotype sharing among donors would be affected by sequencing depth.

As concerns this clone: The antigen is undetermined.

Assay: immunoSEQ multiplex PCR; the TCRdb copy retains only in-frame clones and omits some. The sample carries about 2 million clones, about 95% recorded once. CDR1 is SGHVS, CDR2 FQNEAQ, per germline. The V end was cut by 5 bases, the J end by 3 bases, with 9 bases between. The CDR3 length is 13 residues. The naive CD8 population came from CD45RO-negative cells selected for CCR7, without terminally differentiated effector memory CD45RA+ cells. Only Caucasian adults living in Nashville, Tennessee served as donors. V usage is TRBV7-8 and J usage is TRBJ2-3; maybe TRBD2 (6 bases). What was sequenced was naive CD8+ T cells sorted from blood. The TCR was taken from a man aged 18 to 29 in good health. The CDR3 DNA is TGTGCCAGCAGCCCGGGACTTACAGATACGCAGTATTTT. It translates to CASSPGLTDTQYF.